This T cell receptor (beta chain) was found in a study of blood T cell repertoires in COVID-19. There are 15 residues in the CDR3. J was trimmed by 6 bases and V by 4 bases; bases with no gene match: 8. CDR1 SGHRS and CDR2 YFSETQ come from the germline V gene. This table comes from immunoSEQ multiplex PCR, and its TCRdb copy is limited to in-frame clones, with some not included. This table holds approximately 130,000 clones, about four fifths found once. The chain carries TRBV5-1 and TRBJ2-1; TRBD1 agrees at 9 bases. Sequenced material: PBMCs or T cells enriched from blood (not recorded which). This receptor was taken from a man in his thirties or forties who had recovered from COVID-19. This CDR3 is CASSQQGALTNEQFF. The CDR3 region has the DNA TGCGCCAGCAGCCAACAGGGGGCGCTTACCAATGAGCAGTTCTTC.